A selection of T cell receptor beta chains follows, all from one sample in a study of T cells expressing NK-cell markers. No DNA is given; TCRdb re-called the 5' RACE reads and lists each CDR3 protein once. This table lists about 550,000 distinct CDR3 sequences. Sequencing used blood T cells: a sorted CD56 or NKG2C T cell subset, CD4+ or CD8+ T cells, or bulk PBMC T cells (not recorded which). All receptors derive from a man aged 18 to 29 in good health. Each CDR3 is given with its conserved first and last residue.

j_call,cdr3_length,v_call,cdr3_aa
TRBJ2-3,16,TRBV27,CASSSGTTARPDTQYF
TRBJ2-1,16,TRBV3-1,CASSLPTSGSYNEQFF
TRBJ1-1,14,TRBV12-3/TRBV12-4,CATKRGQGVTEAFF
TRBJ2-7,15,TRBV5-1,CASSTLAGGSYEQYF
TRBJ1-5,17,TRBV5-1,CASRSEKSDRFNQPQHF
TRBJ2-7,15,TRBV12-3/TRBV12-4,CASSPQSSGMGEQYF
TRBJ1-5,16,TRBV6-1,CASSPLGQSDNQPQHF
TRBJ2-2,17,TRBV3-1,CASRRNLREGVSGELFF
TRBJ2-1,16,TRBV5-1,CASSPWAQREGNEQFF
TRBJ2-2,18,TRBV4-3,CASSQWGPDRANTGELFF
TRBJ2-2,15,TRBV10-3,CAIRGAGPNTGELFF
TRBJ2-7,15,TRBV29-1,CSVEDPAGQFYEQYF
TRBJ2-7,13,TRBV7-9,CASSDRGSPEQYF
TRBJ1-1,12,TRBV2,CASNRENTEAFF
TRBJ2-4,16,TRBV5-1,CASSDGQTLAKNIQYF
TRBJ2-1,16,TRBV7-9,CASRSQLGQGPDEQFF
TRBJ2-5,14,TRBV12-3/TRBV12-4,CASRTEVLGETQYF
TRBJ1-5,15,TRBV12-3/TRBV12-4,CASSPRGPDNQPQHF
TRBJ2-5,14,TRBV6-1,CASSRSALQETQYF
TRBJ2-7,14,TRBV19,CASSLRDRDPEQYF
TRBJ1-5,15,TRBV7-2,CASSLVQGLHQPQHF
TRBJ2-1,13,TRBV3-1,CASSRTVKGEQFF
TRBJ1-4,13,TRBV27,CASSFGVTERLFF
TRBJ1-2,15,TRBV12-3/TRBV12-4,CASSSPGQGAYGYTF
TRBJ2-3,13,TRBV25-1,CASSESLPLTQYF
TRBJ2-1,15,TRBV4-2,CASSLSQGTDNEQFF
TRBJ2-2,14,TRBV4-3,CASSSNGWAGELFF
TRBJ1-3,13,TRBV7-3,CASSFGYGNTIYF
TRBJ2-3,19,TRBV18,CASSPPIGRATVGTDTQYF
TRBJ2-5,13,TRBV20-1,CSASAGTGTGGYF
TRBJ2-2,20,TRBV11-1,CASSLTLLGRAGENTGELFF
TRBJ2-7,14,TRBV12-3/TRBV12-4,CASSHTGAYYEQYF
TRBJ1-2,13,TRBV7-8,CASSTGSNYGYTF
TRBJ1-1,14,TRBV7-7,CASSPVPWGTEAFF
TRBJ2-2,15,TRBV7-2,CASSPDRVNTGELFF
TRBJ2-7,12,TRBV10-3,CAMGDSTYEQYF
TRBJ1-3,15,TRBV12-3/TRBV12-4,CASSPGGTGRNTIYF
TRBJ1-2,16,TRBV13,CASSDQGQGDNYGYTF
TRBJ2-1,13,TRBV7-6,CASSLRRYNEQFF
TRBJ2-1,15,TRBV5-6,CASSWDRGLYNEQFF
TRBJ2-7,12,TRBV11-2,CASSWTLGGQYF
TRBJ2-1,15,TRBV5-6,CASSLGSSRYNEQFF
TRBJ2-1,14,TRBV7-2,CASSYEQGYNEQFF
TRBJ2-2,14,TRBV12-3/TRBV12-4,CASFRVGGTGELFF
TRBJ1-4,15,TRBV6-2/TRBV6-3,CASSYSLGSREKLFF
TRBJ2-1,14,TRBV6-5,CASSSRGSSNEQFF
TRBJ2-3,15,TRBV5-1,CASSLPSTGTDTQYF
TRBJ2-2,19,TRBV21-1,CASSKVLGGSKYNTGELFF
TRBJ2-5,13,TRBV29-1,CSVRQGIGETQYF
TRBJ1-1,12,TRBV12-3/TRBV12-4,CASSGVQQTAFF